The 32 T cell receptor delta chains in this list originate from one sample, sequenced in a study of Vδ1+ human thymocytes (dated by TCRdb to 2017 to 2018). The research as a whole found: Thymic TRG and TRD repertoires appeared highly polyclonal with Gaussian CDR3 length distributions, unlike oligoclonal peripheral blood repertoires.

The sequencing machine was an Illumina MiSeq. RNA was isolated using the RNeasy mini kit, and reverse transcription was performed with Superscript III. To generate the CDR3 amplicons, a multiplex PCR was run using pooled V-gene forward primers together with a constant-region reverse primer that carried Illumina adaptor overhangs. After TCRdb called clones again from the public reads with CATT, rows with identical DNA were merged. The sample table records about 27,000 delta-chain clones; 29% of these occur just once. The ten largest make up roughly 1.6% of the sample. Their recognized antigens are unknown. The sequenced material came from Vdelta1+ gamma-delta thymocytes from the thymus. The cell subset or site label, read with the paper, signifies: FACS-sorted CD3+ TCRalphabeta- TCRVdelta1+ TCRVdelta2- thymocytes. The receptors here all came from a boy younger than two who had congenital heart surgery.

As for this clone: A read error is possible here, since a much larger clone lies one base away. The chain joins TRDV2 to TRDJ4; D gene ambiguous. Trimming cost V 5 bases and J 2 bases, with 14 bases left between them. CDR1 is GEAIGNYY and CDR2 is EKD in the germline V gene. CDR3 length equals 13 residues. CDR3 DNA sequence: TGTGCCTGTGCAGCGTACTGTGGGAGACCCCTGATCTTT. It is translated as CACAAYCGRPLIF.

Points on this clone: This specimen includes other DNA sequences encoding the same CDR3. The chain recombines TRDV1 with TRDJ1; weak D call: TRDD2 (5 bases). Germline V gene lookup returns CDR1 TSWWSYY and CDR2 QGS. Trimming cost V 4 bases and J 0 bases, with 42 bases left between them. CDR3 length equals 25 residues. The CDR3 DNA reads TGTGCTCTTGGGGGAATTCCCGTCTTCCAGACCACACCACTGTTACTGCCGCGACACACCGATAAACTCATCTTT. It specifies CALGGIPVFQTTPLLLPRHTDKLIF.

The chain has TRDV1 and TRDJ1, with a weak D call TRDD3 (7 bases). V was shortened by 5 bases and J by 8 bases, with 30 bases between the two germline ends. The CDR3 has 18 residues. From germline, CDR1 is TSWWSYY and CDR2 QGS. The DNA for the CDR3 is TGTGCTCTTGGGCACTGGTCTCCTACCCGGGATACAAAGACCAAACTCATCTTT. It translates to CALGHWSPTRDTKTKLIF.

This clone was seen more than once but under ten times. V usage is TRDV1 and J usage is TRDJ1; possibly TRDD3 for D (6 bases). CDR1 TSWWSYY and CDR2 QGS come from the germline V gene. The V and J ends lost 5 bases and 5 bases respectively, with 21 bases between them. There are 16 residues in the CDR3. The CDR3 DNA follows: TGTGCTCTTGGGATATCCCCACTTACTGGGAGGGATAAACTCATCTTT. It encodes CALGISPLTGRDKLIF.

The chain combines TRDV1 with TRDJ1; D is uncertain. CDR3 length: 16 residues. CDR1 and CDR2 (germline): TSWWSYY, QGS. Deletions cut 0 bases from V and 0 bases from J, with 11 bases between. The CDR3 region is CALGELVGPYTDKLIF. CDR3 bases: TGTGCTCTTGGGGAACTCGTTGGGCCCTACACCGATAAACTCATCTTT.

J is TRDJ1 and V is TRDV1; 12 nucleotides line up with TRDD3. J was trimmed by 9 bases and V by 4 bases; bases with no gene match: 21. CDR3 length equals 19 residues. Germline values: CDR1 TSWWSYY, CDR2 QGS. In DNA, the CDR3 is TGTGCTCTTGGGGGGCCTCGTGCCCCGACTGGGGGATACAGCAGCGAACTCATCTTT. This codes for CALGGPRAPTGGYSSELIF.

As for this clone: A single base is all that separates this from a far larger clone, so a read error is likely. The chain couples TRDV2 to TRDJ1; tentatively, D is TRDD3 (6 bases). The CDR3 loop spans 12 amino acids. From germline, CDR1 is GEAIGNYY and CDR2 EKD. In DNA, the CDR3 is TGTGCCTGCCTATACTGGGCCGATAACCTCATCTTT. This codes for CACLYWADNLIF.

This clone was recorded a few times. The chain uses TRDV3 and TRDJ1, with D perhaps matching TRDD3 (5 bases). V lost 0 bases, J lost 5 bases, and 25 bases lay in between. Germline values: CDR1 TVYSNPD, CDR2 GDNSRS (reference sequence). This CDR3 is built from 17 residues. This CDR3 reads CAFRAYMTTDGGDKLIF. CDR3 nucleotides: TGTGCCTTTAGGGCCTATATGACCACAGACGGGGGGGATAAACTCATCTTT.

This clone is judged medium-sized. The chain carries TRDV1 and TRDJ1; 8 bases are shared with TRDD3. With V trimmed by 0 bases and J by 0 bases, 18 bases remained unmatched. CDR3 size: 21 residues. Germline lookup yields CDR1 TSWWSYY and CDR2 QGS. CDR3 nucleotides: TGTGCTCTTGGGGAACTAATTCCCTTCACTGGGGGTGGCCCACACACCGATAAACTCATCTTT. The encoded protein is CALGELIPFTGGGPHTDKLIF.

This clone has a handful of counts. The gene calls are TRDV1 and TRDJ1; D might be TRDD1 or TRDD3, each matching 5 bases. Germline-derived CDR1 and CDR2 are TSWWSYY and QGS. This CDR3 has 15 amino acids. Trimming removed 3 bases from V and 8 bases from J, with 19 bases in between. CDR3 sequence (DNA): TGTGCTCTTGGGGACCATTCAAAATACTGGCCGAAACTCATCTTT. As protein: CALGDHSKYWPKLIF.

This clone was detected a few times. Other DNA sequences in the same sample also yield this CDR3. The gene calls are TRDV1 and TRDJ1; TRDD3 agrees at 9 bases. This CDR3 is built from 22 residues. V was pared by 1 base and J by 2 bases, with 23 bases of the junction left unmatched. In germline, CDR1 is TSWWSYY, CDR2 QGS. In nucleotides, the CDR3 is TGTGCTCTTGGGGAACGGGGCGCGTCCTTCGGCTTGACTGGGGGACCTACCGATAAACTCATCTTT. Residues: CALGERGASFGLTGGPTDKLIF.

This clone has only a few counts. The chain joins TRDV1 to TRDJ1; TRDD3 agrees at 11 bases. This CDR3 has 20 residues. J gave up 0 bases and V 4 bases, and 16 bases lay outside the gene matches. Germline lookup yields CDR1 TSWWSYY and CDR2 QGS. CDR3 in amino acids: CALGGSWGSGGYLDTDKLIF. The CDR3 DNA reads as TGTGCTCTTGGGGGGAGCTGGGGGTCTGGGGGATACCTTGACACCGATAAACTCATCTTT.

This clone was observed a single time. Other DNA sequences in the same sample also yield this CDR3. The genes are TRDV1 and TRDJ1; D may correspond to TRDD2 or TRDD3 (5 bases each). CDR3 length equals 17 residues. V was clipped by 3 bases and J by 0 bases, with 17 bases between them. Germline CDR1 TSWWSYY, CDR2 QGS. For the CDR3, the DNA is TGTGCTCTTGGGGACTCCTTCTTGTGGGGTTACACCGATAAACTCATCTTT. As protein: CALGDSFLWGYTDKLIF.

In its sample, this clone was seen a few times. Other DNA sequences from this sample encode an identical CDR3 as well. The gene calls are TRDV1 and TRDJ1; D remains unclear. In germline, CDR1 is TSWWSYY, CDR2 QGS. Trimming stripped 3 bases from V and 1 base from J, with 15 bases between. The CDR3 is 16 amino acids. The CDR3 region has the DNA TGTGCTCTTGGGGACCCCAGAGTTCCCTGCACCGATAAACTCATCTTT. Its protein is CALGDPRVPCTDKLIF.

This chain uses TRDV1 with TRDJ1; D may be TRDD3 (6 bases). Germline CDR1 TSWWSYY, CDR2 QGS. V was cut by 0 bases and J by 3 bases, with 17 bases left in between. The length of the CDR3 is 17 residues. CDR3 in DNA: TGTGCTCTTGGGGAACTAGGTTGGGGGGGTAAGGCCGATAAACTCATCTTT. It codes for CALGELGWGGKADKLIF.

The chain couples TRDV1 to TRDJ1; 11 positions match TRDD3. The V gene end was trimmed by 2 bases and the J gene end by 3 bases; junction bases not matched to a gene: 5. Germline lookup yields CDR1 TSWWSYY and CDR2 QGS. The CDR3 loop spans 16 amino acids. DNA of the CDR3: TGTGCTCTTGGGGAATCTGGGGGATACATGGCCGATAAACTCATCTTT. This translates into CALGESGGYMADKLIF.

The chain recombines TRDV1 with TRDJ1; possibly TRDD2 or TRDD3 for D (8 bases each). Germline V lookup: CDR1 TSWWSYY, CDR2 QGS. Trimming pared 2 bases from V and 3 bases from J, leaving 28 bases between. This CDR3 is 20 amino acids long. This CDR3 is CALGEGLPRYWGGVADKLIF. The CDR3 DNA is TGTGCTCTTGGGGAAGGCCTTCCTAGGTACTGGGGGGGCGTCGCCGATAAACTCATCTTT.

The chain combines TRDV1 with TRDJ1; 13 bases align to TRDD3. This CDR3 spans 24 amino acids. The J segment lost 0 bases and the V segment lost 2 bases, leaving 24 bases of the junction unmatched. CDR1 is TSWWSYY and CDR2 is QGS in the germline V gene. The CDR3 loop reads CALGENSPPSARTGGYGDTDKLIF. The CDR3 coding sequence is TGTGCTCTTGGGGAAAATTCCCCCCCTTCCGCTCGTACTGGGGGATACGGGGACACCGATAAACTCATCTTT.

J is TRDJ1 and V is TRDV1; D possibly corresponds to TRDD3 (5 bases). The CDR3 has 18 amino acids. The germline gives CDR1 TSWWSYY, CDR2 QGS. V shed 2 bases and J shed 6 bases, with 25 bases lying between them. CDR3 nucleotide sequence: TGTGCTCTTGGGGAATGTGTGGGGTACCCCGCGGGGCCGCATAAACTCATCTTT. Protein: CALGECVGYPAGPHKLIF.

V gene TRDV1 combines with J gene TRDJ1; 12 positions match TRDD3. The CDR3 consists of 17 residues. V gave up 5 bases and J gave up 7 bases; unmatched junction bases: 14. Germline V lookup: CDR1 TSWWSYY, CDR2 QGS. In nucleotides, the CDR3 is TGTGCTCTTGGGAGATGGGGCGTACTGGGGGATACAGGTAAACTCATCTTT. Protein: CALGRWGVLGDTGKLIF.

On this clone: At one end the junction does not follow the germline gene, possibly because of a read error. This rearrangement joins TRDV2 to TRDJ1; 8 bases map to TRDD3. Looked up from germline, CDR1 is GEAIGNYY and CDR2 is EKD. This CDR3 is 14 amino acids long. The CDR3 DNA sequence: TGTGCCTGTGACAAAATGTGGGGGATCTTTAAACTCACCTTT. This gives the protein CACDKMWGIFKLTF.

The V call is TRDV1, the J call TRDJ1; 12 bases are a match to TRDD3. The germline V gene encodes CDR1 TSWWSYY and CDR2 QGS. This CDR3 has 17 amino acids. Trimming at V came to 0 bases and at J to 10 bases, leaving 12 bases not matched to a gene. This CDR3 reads CALGELKPSGGYGGLIF. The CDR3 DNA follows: TGTGCTCTTGGGGAACTGAAACCCTCTGGGGGATACGGGGGACTCATCTTT.

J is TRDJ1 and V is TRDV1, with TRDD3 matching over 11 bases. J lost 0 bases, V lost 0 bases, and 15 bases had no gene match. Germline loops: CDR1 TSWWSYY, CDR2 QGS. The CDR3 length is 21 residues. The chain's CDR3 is CALGELKLYWGIGGYTDKLIF. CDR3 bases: TGTGCTCTTGGGGAACTGAAACTCTACTGGGGGATAGGAGGGTACACCGATAAACTCATCTTT.

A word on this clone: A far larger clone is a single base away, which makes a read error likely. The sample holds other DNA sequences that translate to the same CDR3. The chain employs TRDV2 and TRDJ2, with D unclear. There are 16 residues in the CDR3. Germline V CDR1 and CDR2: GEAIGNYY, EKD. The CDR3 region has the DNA TGTGCCTGGGTTCTCGCCTATAAACTTTTGACGGCACAACTCTTCTTT. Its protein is CAWVLAYKLLTAQLFF.

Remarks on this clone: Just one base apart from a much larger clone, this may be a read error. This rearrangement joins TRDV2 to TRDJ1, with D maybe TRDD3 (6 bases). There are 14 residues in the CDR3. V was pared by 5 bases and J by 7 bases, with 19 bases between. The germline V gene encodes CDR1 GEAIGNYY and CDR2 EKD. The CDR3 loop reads CACAPGDTEIKLIF. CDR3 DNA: TGTGCCTGTGCCCCGGGGGACACTGAAATTAAACTCATCTTT.

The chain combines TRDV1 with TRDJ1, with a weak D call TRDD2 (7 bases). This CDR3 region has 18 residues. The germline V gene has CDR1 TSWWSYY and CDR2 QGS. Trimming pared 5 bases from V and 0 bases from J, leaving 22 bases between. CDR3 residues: CALGSSYESYWDTDKLIF. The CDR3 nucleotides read TGTGCTCTTGGGAGTTCCTACGAATCCTACTGGGACACCGATAAACTCATCTTT.

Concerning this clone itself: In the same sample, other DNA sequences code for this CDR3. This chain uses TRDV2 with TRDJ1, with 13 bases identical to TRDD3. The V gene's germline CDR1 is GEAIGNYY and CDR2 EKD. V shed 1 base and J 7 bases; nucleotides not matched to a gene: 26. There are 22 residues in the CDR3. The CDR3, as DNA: TGTGCCTGTGACACTGGGATTCCTATTCCTGAACTGGGGGATACGATCTTAGTTAAACTCATCTTT. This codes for CACDTGIPIPELGDTILVKLIF.

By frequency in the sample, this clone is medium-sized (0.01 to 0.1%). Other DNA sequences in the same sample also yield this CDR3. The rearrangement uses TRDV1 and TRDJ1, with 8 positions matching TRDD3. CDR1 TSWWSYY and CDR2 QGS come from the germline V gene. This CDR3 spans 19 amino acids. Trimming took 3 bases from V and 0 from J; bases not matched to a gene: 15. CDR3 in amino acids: CALGDWWPGDNTNTDKLIF. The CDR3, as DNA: TGTGCTCTTGGGGACTGGTGGCCGGGGGATAACACTAACACCGATAAACTCATCTTT.

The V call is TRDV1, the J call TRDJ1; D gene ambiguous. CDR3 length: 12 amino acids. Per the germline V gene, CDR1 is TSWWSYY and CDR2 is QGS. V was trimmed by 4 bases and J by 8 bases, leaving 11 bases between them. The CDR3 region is CALGARERKLIF. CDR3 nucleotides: TGTGCTCTTGGGGCTCGTGAGAGAAAACTCATCTTT.

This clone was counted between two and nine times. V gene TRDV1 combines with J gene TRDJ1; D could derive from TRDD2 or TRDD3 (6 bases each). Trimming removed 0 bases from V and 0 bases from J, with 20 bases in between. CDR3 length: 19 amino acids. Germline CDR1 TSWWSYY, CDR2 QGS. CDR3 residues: CALGELTFPGGGYTDKLIF. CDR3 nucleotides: TGTGCTCTTGGGGAACTGACCTTCCCCGGGGGAGGGTACACCGATAAACTCATCTTT.

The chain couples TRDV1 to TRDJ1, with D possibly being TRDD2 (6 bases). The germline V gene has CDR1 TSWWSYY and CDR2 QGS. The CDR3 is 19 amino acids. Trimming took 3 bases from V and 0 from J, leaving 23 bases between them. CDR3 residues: CALGETSPTWLPYTDKLIF. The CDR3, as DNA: TGTGCTCTTGGGGAGACCTCTCCTACTTGGCTTCCGTACACCGATAAACTCATCTTT.

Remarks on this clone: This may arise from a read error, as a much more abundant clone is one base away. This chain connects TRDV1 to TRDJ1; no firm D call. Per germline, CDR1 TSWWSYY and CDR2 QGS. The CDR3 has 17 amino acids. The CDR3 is CALGGPCPHWYTDKLTF. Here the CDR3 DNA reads TGTGCTCTTGGGGGGCCCTGCCCGCATTGGTACACCGATAAACTCACCTTT.